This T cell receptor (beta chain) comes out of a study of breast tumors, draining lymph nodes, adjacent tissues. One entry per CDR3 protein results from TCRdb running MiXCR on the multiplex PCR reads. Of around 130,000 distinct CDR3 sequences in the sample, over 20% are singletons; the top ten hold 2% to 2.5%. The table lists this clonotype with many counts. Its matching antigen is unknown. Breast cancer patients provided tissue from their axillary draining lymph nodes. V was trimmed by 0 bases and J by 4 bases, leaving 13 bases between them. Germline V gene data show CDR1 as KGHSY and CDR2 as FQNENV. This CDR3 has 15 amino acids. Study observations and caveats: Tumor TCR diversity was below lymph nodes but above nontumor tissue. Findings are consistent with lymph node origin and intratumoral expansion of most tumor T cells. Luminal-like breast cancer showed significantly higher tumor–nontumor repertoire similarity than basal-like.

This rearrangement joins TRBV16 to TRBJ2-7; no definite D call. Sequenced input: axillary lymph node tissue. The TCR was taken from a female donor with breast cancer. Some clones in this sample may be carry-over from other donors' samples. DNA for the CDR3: TGTGCCAGCAGCCAATCGCTCCGGACCAAGTACGAGCAGTACTTC. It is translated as CASSQSLRTKYEQYF.